Below, one T cell receptor beta chain is given with its context. Its antigen remains unknown. The CDR3 sequence is 14 residues long. Deletions cut 5 bases from V and 5 bases from J, with 12 bases between. CDR1 is KGHDR, CDR2 SFDVKD, per germline. This sample is part of a study of T cell responses to AZD1222 COVID-19 vaccine. Regarding the study as a whole: Females made up more of the donors, who were largely white British, and clonal diversity may have come out too low. Sampling that yielded the repertoires occurred only after the peak T cell response. Among spike-specific TCRs, nearly half reportedly target unmutated variant regions.

Assay used: immunoSEQ multiplex PCR; TCRdb lists only in-frame clones, some missing. The data contain just over 150,000 clones, 90% of them seen just once; the ten biggest clones take up approximately 1.8%. This chain connects TRBV24-1 to TRBJ1-5; the D is unclear. The clonotype originates from an adult in good health. The sample here was peripheral blood, taken on day 0 of AZD1222 vaccination. The CDR3 coding sequence is TGTGCCACCAGTGGGAGGACTGTGGATCAGCCCCAGCATTTT. It translates to CATSGRTVDQPQHF.